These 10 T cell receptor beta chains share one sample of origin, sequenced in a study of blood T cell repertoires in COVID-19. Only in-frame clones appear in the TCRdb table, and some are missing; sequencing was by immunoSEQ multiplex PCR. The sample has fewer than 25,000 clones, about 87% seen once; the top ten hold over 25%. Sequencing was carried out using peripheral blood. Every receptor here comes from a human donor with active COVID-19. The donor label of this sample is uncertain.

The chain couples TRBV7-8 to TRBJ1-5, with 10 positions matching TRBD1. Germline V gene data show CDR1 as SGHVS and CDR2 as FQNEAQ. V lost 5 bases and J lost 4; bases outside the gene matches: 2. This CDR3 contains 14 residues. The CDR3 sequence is CASSPGQGNQPQHF. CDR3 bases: TGTGCCAGCAGCCCGGGACAGGGGAATCAGCCCCAGCATTTT. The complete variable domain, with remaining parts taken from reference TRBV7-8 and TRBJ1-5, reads GAGVSQSPRYKVAKRGQDVALRCDPISGHVSLFWYQQALGQGPEFLTYFQNEAQLDKSGLPSDRFFAERPEGSVSTLKIQRTQQEDSAVYLCASSPGQGNQPQHFGDGTRLSIL.

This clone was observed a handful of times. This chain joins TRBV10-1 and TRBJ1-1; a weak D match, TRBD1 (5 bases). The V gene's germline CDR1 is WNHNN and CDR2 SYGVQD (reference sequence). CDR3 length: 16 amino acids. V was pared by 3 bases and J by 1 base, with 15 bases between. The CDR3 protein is CASSEGDSPSNTEAFF. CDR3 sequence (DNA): TGCGCCAGCAGTGAAGGGGATAGCCCTTCGAACACTGAAGCTTTCTTT.

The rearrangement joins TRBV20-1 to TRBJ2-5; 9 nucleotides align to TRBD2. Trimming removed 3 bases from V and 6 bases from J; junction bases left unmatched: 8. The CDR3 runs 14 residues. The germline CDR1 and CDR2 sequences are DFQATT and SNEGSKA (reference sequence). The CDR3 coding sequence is TGCAGTGCTAGTGAGGGCGGGGGGGCAAAGACCCAGTACTTC. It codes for CSASEGGGAKTQYF.

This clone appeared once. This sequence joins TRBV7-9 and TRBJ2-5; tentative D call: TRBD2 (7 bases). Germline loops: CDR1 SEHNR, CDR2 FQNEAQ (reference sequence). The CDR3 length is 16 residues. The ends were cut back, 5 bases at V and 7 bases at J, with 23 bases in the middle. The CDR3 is CASSLAGGGGGGTQYF. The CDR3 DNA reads TGTGCCAGCAGCCTCGCGGGCGGCGGAGGGGGGGGGACCCAGTACTTC. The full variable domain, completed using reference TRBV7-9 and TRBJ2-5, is DTGVSQNPRHKITKRGQNVTFRCDPISEHNRLYWYRQTLGQGPEFLTYFQNEAQLEKSRLLSDRFSAERPKGSFSTLEIQRTEQGDSAMYLCASSLAGGGGGGTQYFGPGTRLLVL.

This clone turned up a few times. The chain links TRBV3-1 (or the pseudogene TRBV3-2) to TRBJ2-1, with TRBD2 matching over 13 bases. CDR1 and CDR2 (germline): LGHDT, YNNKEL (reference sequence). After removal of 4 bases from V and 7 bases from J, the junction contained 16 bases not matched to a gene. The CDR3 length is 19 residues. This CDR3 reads CASSPSGLAGIVILNEQFF. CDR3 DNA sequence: TGTGCCAGCAGCCCCTCGGGACTAGCGGGAATTGTAATTCTGAATGAGCAGTTCTTC.

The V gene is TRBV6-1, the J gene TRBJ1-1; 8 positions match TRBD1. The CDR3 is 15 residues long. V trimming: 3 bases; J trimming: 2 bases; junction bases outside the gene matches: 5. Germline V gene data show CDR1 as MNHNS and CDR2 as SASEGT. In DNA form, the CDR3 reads TGTGCCAGCAGTGAGACCGGGACAGGTAACACTGAAGCTTTCTTT. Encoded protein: CASSETGTGNTEAFF.

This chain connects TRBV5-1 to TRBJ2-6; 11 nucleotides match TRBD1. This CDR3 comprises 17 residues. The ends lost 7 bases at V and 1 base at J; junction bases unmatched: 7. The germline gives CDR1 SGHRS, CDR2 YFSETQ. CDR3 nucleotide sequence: TGCGCCAGCGCGCGGACAGGGGGCCAGTCTGGGGCCAACGTCCTGACTTTC. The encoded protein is CASARTGGQSGANVLTF. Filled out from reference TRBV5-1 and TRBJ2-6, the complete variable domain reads KAGVTQTPRYLIKTRGQQVTLSCSPISGHRSVSWYQQTPGQGLQFLFEYFSETQRNKGNFPGRFSGRQFSNSRSEMNVSTLELGDSALYLCASARTGGQSGANVLTFGAGSRLTVL.

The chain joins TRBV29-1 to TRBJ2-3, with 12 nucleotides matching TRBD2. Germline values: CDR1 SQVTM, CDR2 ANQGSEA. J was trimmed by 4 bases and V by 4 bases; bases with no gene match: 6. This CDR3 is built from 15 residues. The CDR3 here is CSVALASGGADTQYF. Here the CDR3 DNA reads TGCAGCGTTGCCCTGGCTAGCGGGGGGGCAGATACGCAGTATTTT.

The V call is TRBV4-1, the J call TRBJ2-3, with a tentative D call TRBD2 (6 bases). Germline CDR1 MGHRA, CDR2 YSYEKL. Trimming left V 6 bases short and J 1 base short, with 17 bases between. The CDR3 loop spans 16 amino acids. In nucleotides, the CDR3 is TGCGCCAGCAGGGGGTCGGCTTCTAGCGGCACAGATACGCAGTATTTT. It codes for CASRGSASSGTDTQYF.

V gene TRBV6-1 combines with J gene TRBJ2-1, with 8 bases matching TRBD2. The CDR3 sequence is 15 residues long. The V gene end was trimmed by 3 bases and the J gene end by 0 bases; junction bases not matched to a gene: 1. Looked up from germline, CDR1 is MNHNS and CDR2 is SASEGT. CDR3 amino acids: CASSDGTSSYNEQFF. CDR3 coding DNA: TGTGCCAGCAGTGATGGGACTAGCTCCTACAATGAGCAGTTCTTC.